The sequence of this TCR beta chain was determined in a study of Ad26.COV2.S vaccination and SARS-CoV-2 variants. General study results and limits: Vaccinees reportedly had broad spike-specific CD8+ and CD4+ T cell responses.

Indicated treatment: around 19 received Ad26.COV2.S at low or high dose, single or two shots; 5 received placebo; per-sample allocation not given. The samples date from day 63 after the first vaccine or placebo injection. At a Boston site, the person donating was an adult of 18-55 years. An Ad26 vector was used to express Wuhan-strain SARS-CoV-2 spike as the vaccine. Generated by immunoSEQ multiplex PCR, the TCRdb table keeps only in-frame clones and is missing some. Of about 400,000 clones detected, around four fifths appear once; the ten largest clones hold around 7%. Regarding this clone: Its antigen remains unidentified.

V lost 4 bases, J lost 4 bases, and 10 bases lay in between. Germline V CDR1 and CDR2: KGHSH, LQKENI. The CDR3 is made up of 13 amino acids. The chain employs TRBV18 and TRBJ2-5, with D unclear. Sequenced here: peripheral blood, sampled in a trial of Ad26.COV2.S vaccine versus placebo. This clonotype originated in a person between 18 and 59 years old who received the Ad26.COV2.S COVID-19 vaccine or a placebo. The CDR3 DNA sequence: TGTGCCAGCTCACGTAACGACGGAGAGACCCAGTACTTC. Amino acids: CASSRNDGETQYF.